A single sample gave rise to the 17 T cell receptor beta chains below, sequenced in a study of blood T cell repertoires in COVID-19. Sequencing was performed with immunoSEQ multiplex PCR; in TCRdb, only in-frame clones are kept and a portion is missing. Of a few hundred thousand clones in the sample, around nine tenths were seen once. Material for sequencing was peripheral blood. Source of these receptors: a woman in her sixties or seventies with active or convalescent COVID-19.

The chain employs TRBV19 and TRBJ1-5; D is unresolved. CDR3 length equals 15 residues. V was clipped by 3 bases and J by 2 bases, with 11 bases between them. Germline assignment: CDR1 LNHDA and CDR2 SQIVND (reference sequence). The CDR3 bases are TGTGCCAGTAGTATGGAGTTTGGCGGCAATCAGCCCCAGCATTTT. This translates into CASSMEFGGNQPQHF. The full variable domain, in which reference TRBV19 and TRBJ1-5 provide the parts outside the CDR3, is DGGITQSPKYLFRKEGQNVTLSCEQNLNHDAMYWYRQDPGQGLRLIYYSQIVNDFQKGDIAEGYSVSREKKESFPLTVTSAQKNPTAFYLCASSMEFGGNQPQHFGDGTRLSIL.

J is TRBJ1-5 and V is TRBV7-2; D unclear. CDR1 is SGHTA, CDR2 FQGNSA, per germline. Trimming took 6 bases from V and 2 from J, leaving 14 bases between them. The CDR3 has 15 residues. CDR3 in DNA: TGTGCCAGCAGTTTGCAGGCGCAAGGCAATCAGCCCCAGCATTTT. Protein sequence: CASSLQAQGNQPQHF.

As DNA, the CDR3 is TGTGCCAGCAGCTTACGGACAGGGCTAGACGAGCAGTACTTC. The encoded protein is CASSLRTGLDEQYF. The chain employs TRBV7-9 and TRBJ2-7; TRBD1 aligns across 8 bases. CDR1 SEHNR and CDR2 FQNEAQ come from the germline V gene (reference sequence). This CDR3 is built from 14 residues. Losses at the gene ends were 2 bases for V and 5 bases for J; bases not matched to a gene: 5.

V usage is TRBV27 and J usage is TRBJ2-6, with 7 bases identical to TRBD1. V lost 3 bases, J lost 0 bases, and 11 bases stayed unmatched. Germline assignment: CDR1 MNHEY and CDR2 SMNVEV (reference sequence). The CDR3 loop spans 19 amino acids. CDR3 protein: CASSFVRGSLLSGANVLTF. The DNA of the CDR3 is TGTGCCAGCAGTTTTGTCAGGGGGAGTCTCCTCTCTGGGGCCAACGTCCTGACTTTC.

The V gene is TRBV10-3, the J gene TRBJ2-1, with D perhaps TRBD2 (7 bases). Trimming left V 8 bases short and J 9 bases short, with 17 bases between. Germline CDR1 is ENHRY and CDR2 is SYGVKD. The CDR3 runs to 13 residues. The CDR3 DNA is TGTGCCATCGGGGAGGGGGGGGCTCCTGAGCAGTTCTTC. It codes for CAIGEGGAPEQFF.

This clone was counted a few times. Other DNA sequences in the sample encode the same CDR3. The chain combines TRBV18 with TRBJ1-2, with 8 bases that match TRBD1. With V trimmed by 0 bases and J by 5 bases, 2 bases remained unmatched. The CDR3 extends over 14 amino acids. CDR1 is KGHSH, CDR2 LQKENI, per germline. CDR3 residues: CASSPPGQDYGYTF. The CDR3, as DNA: TGTGCCAGCTCACCACCGGGACAGGATTATGGCTACACCTTC.

The count of this clone is one. The chain links TRBV5-4 to TRBJ2-7; TRBD1 might be the D (5 bases). There are 12 residues in the CDR3. The germline V gene encodes CDR1 SGHNT and CDR2 YYREEE (reference sequence). Deletions cut 4 bases from V and 6 bases from J, with 11 bases between. CDR3 DNA: TGTGCCAGCAGCCTACAGGTAGGCGAGCAGTACTTC. This sequence encodes CASSLQVGEQYF.

The gene calls are TRBV19 and TRBJ1-2; possibly TRBD1 for D (5 bases). Germline loops: CDR1 LNHDA, CDR2 SQIVND (reference sequence). This CDR3 contains 11 residues. With 9 bases removed from V and 3 bases from J, the gap between germline ends came to 8 bases. Written as DNA, the CDR3 is TGTGCCAGCTCGGGGGACTATGGCTACACCTTC. Translating it yields CASSGDYGYTF. The variable domain in full, with the rest retrieved from reference TRBV19 and TRBJ1-2, is DGGITQSPKYLFRKEGQNVTLSCEQNLNHDAMYWYRQDPGQGLRLIYYSQIVNDFQKGDIAEGYSVSREKKESFPLTVTSAQKNPTAFYLCASSGDYGYTFGSGTRLTVV.

The chain uses TRBV10-3 and TRBJ2-2; possibly TRBD1 for D (5 bases). Trimming removed 9 bases from V and 0 bases from J, with 11 bases in between. Germline CDR1 ENHRY, CDR2 SYGVKD. CDR3 length equals 14 residues. CDR3: CAMKTDANTGELFF. The CDR3 nucleotides read TGTGCCATGAAGACAGACGCGAACACCGGGGAGCTGTTTTTT.

The V call is TRBV6-5, the J call TRBJ2-2; 11 positions match TRBD1. This CDR3 region has 13 residues. Germline CDR1 MNHEY, CDR2 SVGAGI. V gave up 4 bases and J gave up 12 bases; unmatched junction bases: 4. The CDR3 loop reads CASSSDRGRKLFF. The DNA of the CDR3 is TGTGCCAGCAGTTCGGACAGGGGGCGGAAGCTGTTTTTT.

The J gene is TRBJ1-2, the V gene TRBV7-9; TRBD1 matches at 9 bases. The CDR3 runs to 16 residues. J lost 5 bases, V lost 4 bases, and 11 bases had no gene match. The germline CDR1 and CDR2 sequences are SEHNR and FQNEAQ (reference sequence). CDR3 amino acids: CASSSDSRDREYGYTF. The CDR3 nucleotides read TGTGCCAGCAGCTCAGATAGCCGGGACAGGGAATATGGCTACACCTTC.

Only one count was recorded for this clone. This chain joins TRBV7-2 and TRBJ2-1; D might be TRBD1 (6 bases). The V end was cut by 5 bases, the J end by 6 bases, with 8 bases between. This CDR3 comprises 12 residues. The germline CDR1 and CDR2 sequences are SGHTA and FQGNSA. In DNA form, the CDR3 reads TGTGCCAGCAGCCCACAGGGCAATGAGCAGTTCTTC. Encoded protein: CASSPQGNEQFF.

The chain links TRBV6-2 or TRBV6-3 to TRBJ1-6; possible D gene TRBD1, 6 bases. Germline CDR1 MNHEY, CDR2 SVGEGT. CDR3 size: 14 residues. The ends were cut back, 6 bases at V and 8 bases at J, with 14 bases in the middle. Here the CDR3 reads CASSPRAGDSPLHF. CDR3 nucleotides: TGTGCCAGCAGCCCCAGGGCAGGGGATTCACCCCTCCACTTT.

The rearrangement links TRBV6-2 or TRBV6-3 to TRBJ1-2; D is undetermined. With 5 bases removed from V and 4 bases from J, the gap between germline ends came to 14 bases. The CDR3 is 14 amino acids. The germline CDR1 and CDR2 sequences are MNHEY and SVGEGT. The CDR3 DNA follows: TGTGCCAGCAGTAGAGAGGGTGATCGCTATGGCTACACCTTC. Translating it yields CASSREGDRYGYTF.

This sequence joins TRBV5-5 and TRBJ1-1; TRBD1 agrees at 9 bases. CDR3 length: 18 residues. Looked up from germline, CDR1 is SGHKS and CDR2 is YYEKEE (reference sequence). After removal of 4 bases from V and 0 bases from J, the junction contained 13 bases not matched to a gene. The CDR3: CASSLLTGTGTMNTEAFF. The CDR3 DNA is TGTGCCAGCAGCCTCCTAACCGGGACAGGGACTATGAACACTGAAGCTTTCTTT.

The gene calls are TRBV9 and TRBJ1-1; TRBD1 agrees at 8 bases. CDR3 size: 16 residues. Germline-derived CDR1 and CDR2 are SGDLS and YYNGEE. The V and J ends lost 4 bases and 5 bases, in that order; junction bases with no gene match: 13. In DNA form, the CDR3 reads TGTGCCAGCAGCCTGGGACAGGCGCTGGGTGTGACTGAAGCTTTCTTT. This codes for CASSLGQALGVTEAFF.

The chain combines TRBV11-2 with TRBJ1-4; no clear D. Trimming shortened V by 1 base and J by 3 bases, and 6 bases separated the two germline ends. The CDR3 extends over 14 amino acids. Germline-derived CDR1 and CDR2 are SGHAT and FQNNGV. CDR3 bases: TGTGCCAGCAGCTTAGGCACACCTAATGAAAAACTGTTTTTT. Protein sequence: CASSLGTPNEKLFF.